A single sample gave rise to the 15 T cell receptor beta chains below, sequenced in a study of cytomegalovirus exposure and HLA in healthy donors. The PCR contained 60 Vbeta and 13 Jbeta primers. TCRdb's table, derived via immunoSEQ multiplex PCR, lists solely in-frame clones and lacks some. The data contain more than 65,000 clones, roughly 74% of them singletons. The specimen was PBMCs. The receptors were gathered from a woman in her fifties or sixties in good health and CMV-seropositive.

This chain links TRBV21-1 with TRBJ2-7; whether TRBD1, the table's D call, matches the DNA was not checked. TRBV21-1 is described as a pseudogene. The CDR3 has 14 amino acids. This chain's CDR3 is CASRGDRGTYEQYF. CDR3 bases: TGTGCCAGCAGGGGGGACAGGGGTACCTACGAGCAGTACTTC.

The chain has TRBV29-1 and TRBJ2-7; perhaps TRBD1 as D (5 bases). Per the germline V gene, CDR1 is SQVTM and CDR2 is ANQGSEA. Trimming stripped 0 bases from V and 2 bases from J, with 11 bases between. There are 14 residues in the CDR3. DNA for the CDR3: TGCAGCGTTGAAGATCCTCGGACACCCTACGAGCAGTACTTC. As protein: CSVEDPRTPYEQYF.

The chain links TRBV5-4 to TRBJ2-7; a possible D gene is TRBD1 (6 bases). CDR1 and CDR2 (germline): SGHNT, YYREEE (reference sequence). This CDR3 is built from 16 residues. Between the trimmed V and J ends, which lost 0 bases and 0 bases, there was a span of 13 bases. The CDR3 DNA is TGTGCCAGCAGCTTGGGCCGGGACACCAGCTCCTACGAGCAGTACTTC. This codes for CASSLGRDTSSYEQYF.

The genes are TRBV29-1 and TRBJ2-7; a weak D match, TRBD2 (6 bases). CDR1 is SQVTM and CDR2 is ANQGSEA in the germline V gene. The length of the CDR3 is 13 residues. The V and J ends lost 4 bases and 2 bases respectively, with 12 bases between them. In DNA, the CDR3 is TGCAGCGTTGGAGCGCGGGGACCCTACGAGCAGTACTTC. Translating gives CSVGARGPYEQYF.

This rearrangement joins TRBV28 to TRBJ1-6, with 9 nucleotides matching TRBD1. With 7 bases clipped from V and 11 bases from J, the junction kept 9 bases outside the gene matches. The CDR3 extends over 14 amino acids. The V gene's germline CDR1 is MDHEN and CDR2 SYDVKM. CDR3 DNA sequence: TGTGCCAGCAACGTAGGGACAGGGTTAACACCCCTCCACTTT. It yields the protein CASNVGTGLTPLHF. The full variable domain, rest sourced from reference TRBV28 and TRBJ1-6, is DVKVTQSSRYLVKRTGEKVFLECVQDMDHENMFWYRQDPGLGLRLIYFSYDVKMKEKGDIPEGYSVSREKKERFSLILESASTNQTSMYLCASNVGTGLTPLHFGNGTRLTVT.

This chain uses TRBV12-5 with TRBJ2-6; TRBD1 matches 10 bases. This CDR3 region has 22 residues. From germline, CDR1 is LGHNT and CDR2 FRNRAP. The V gene end was trimmed by 0 bases and the J gene end by 2 bases; junction bases not matched to a gene: 16. The CDR3 protein is CASGLVRSVFGTGDPGANVLTF. CDR3 nucleotide sequence: TGTGCTAGTGGTTTGGTACGCTCGGTGTTCGGGACAGGGGACCCTGGGGCCAACGTCCTGACTTTC.

This chain links TRBV6-5 with TRBJ2-7; D is unclear. Germline CDR1 MNHEY, CDR2 SVGAGI. The CDR3 covers 14 residues. V gave up 0 bases and J gave up 4 bases, with 10 bases separating them. The CDR3 DNA is TGTGCCAGCAGTTACTCTTCGGGTCCTTACGAGCAGTACTTC. It translates to CASSYSSGPYEQYF.

This sequence joins TRBV19 and TRBJ1-3, with D perhaps matching TRBD1 (5 bases). Germline CDR1 LNHDA, CDR2 SQIVND (reference sequence). CDR3 length: 14 amino acids. Between the trimmed V and J ends, which lost 10 bases and 8 bases, there was a span of 21 bases. This CDR3 is CATRSHEGGDTIYF. The DNA for the CDR3 is TGTGCCACCCGATCCCACGAGGGAGGGGACACCATATATTTT.

This chain links TRBV4-1 with TRBJ2-2, with TRBD2 matching 9 bases. CDR1 MGHRA and CDR2 YSYEKL come from the germline V gene. Trimming cost V 1 base and J 4 bases; bases outside gene matches: 7. CDR3 size: 17 residues. The CDR3 reads CASSQGASGGSTGELFF. As DNA, the CDR3 is TGCGCCAGCAGCCAAGGGGCGAGCGGGGGGAGCACCGGGGAGCTGTTTTTT.

This sequence joins TRBV7-2 and TRBJ2-1; no reliable D call. CDR3 length: 15 residues. Trimming stripped 3 bases from V and 2 bases from J, with 11 bases between. Germline values: CDR1 SGHTA, CDR2 FQGNSA. CDR3 coding DNA: TGTGCCAGCAGCTTCTCGGCAGGCGCCTACAATGAGCAGTTCTTC. Translated: CASSFSAGAYNEQFF.

This clone came up a few times. The chain joins TRBV6-1 to TRBJ2-1; D is perhaps TRBD2 (5 bases). Trimming pared 2 bases from V and 6 bases from J, leaving 11 bases between. Germline CDR1 reads MNHNS; CDR2 reads SASEGT. The CDR3 runs to 14 residues. CDR3: CASSELRAVNEQFF. CDR3 nucleotide sequence: TGTGCCAGCAGTGAACTGCGGGCCGTCAATGAGCAGTTCTTC.

The J gene is TRBJ2-3, the V gene TRBV29-1; 12 bases align to TRBD2. The CDR3 runs 13 residues. V gave up 4 bases and J gave up 6 bases; unmatched junction bases: 2. In germline, CDR1 is SQVTM, CDR2 ANQGSEA. The CDR3 coding sequence is TGCAGCGTTGGACTAGCGGGAGTTGATACGCAGTATTTT. The encoded protein is CSVGLAGVDTQYF.

The chain recombines TRBV19 with TRBJ1-5, with TRBD1 matching 12 bases. Germline V gives CDR1 LNHDA, CDR2 SQIVND (reference sequence). This CDR3 is 17 amino acids long. J gave up 6 bases and V 5 bases, and 11 bases lay outside the gene matches. The CDR3 loop reads CASSPRPGQGAFQPQHF. The CDR3 DNA reads as TGTGCCAGTAGTCCGCGACCGGGACAGGGGGCTTTTCAGCCCCAGCATTTT. Supplemented by reference TRBV19 and TRBJ1-5, the full variable domain reads DGGITQSPKYLFRKEGQNVTLSCEQNLNHDAMYWYRQDPGQGLRLIYYSQIVNDFQKGDIAEGYSVSREKKESFPLTVTSAQKNPTAFYLCASSPRPGQGAFQPQHFGDGTRLSIL.

This clone was observed once. This rearrangement joins TRBV7-6 to TRBJ2-1; 12 nucleotides match TRBD2. V trimming: 4 bases; J trimming: 4 bases; junction bases outside the gene matches: 2. CDR1 and CDR2 from the germline V gene are SGHVS and FNYEAQ. This CDR3 is 15 amino acids long. The CDR3 is CASSSTSGGYNEQFF. The CDR3 DNA reads as TGTGCCAGCAGCTCGACTAGCGGGGGATACAATGAGCAGTTCTTC.

This clone has only a few counts. The CDR3 here is CASSEQPPGRQGRPQHF. The CDR3, as DNA: TGCGCCAGCAGCGAACAACCCCCTGGGAGACAGGGACGGCCCCAGCATTTT. The chain links TRBV4-1 to TRBJ1-5, with TRBD1 matching 7 bases. The CDR3 runs to 17 residues. Germline lookup yields CDR1 MGHRA and CDR2 YSYEKL. With 5 bases clipped from V and 9 bases from J, the junction kept 19 bases outside the gene matches.